This T cell receptor beta chain was retrieved from a study of T cells in Graves' hyperthyroidism and ophthalmopathy. Active moderate-to-severe ophthalmopathy, Clinical Activity Score at least 3, NOSPECS at least 4, under 3 months' duration. Of note for this clonotype: Its antigen is undetermined.

Broader study findings: Expanded thyroid clonotypes (above 0.001) were mostly also found in blood.

TCR beta CDR3 regions were amplified from RNA transcripts. A first-round RT-PCR of the TCR CDR3 used the HTBI primer set. TCRdb fed the multiplex PCR reads into MiXCR, producing one record per CDR3 protein. This table holds some 340,000 distinct CDR3 sequences, approximately 14% found once. Trimming removed 4 bases from V and 4 bases from J; junction bases left unmatched: 15. The V gene's germline CDR1 is LNHDA and CDR2 SQIVND (reference sequence). The CDR3 extends over 17 amino acids. The chain carries TRBV19 and TRBJ1-2; the match to TRBD1 covers 7 bases. The material sequenced was blood. The source of this sequence is a woman aged 40 to 55 with Graves' ophthalmopathy. CDR3 sequence reads: CASSKQGTEIFSYGYTF. Written as DNA, the CDR3 is TGTGCCAGTAGTAAACAAGGGACAGAGATCTTTAGCTATGGCTACACCTTC. Complete variable domain (other parts from reference TRBV19 and TRBJ1-2): DGGITQSPKYLFRKEGQNVTLSCEQNLNHDAMYWYRQDPGQGLRLIYYSQIVNDFQKGDIAEGYSVSREKKESFPLTVTSAQKNPTAFYLCASSKQGTEIFSYGYTFGSGTRLTVV.